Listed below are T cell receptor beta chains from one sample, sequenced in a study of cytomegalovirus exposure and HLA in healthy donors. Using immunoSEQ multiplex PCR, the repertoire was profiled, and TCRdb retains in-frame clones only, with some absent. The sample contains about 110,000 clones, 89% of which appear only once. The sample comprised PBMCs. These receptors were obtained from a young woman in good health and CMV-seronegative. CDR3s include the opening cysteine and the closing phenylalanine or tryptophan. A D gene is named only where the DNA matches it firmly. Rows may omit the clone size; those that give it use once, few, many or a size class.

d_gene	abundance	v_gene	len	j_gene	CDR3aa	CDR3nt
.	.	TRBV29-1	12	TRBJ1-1	CSVDGLHTEAFF	TGCAGCGTTGACGGGTTGCACACTGAAGCTTTCTTT
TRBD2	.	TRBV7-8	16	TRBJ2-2	CASSSPRLAATGELFF	TGTGCCAGCAGCTCACCCCGACTAGCGGCCACCGGGGAGCTGTTTTTT
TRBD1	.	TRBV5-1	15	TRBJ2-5	CASSLGGTGQETQYF	TGCGCCAGCAGCTTGGGGGGGACAGGTCAAGAGACCCAGTACTTC
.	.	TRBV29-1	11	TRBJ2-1	CSVDNYNEQFF	TGCAGCGTCGACAACTACAATGAGCAGTTCTTC
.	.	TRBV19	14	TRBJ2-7	CASSPRRDSYEQYF	TGTGCCAGTAGTCCAAGGCGGGACAGCTACGAGCAGTACTTC
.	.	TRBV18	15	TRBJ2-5	CASSPPDSTWETQYF	TGTGCCAGCTCACCACCTGACTCGACCTGGGAGACCCAGTACTTC
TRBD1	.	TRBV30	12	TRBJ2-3	CAWTGGADTQYF	TGTGCCTGGACAGGGGGCGCCGATACGCAGTATTTT
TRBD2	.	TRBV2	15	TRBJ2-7	CASSEASGSSYEQYF	TGTGCCAGCAGTGAGGCTAGCGGGAGCTCGTACGAGCAGTACTTC
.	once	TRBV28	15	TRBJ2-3	CASSPGTPLTDTQYF	TGTGCCAGCTCCCCCGGGACACCCCTCACAGATACGCAGTATTTT
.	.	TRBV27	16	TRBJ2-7	CASSLGGGVPSYEQYF	TGTGCCAGCAGTTTGGGAGGAGGGGTTCCCTCCTACGAGCAGTACTTC
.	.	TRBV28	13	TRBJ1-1	CASSRGPSTEAFF	TGTGCCAGCAGCCGAGGGCCGAGCACTGAAGCTTTCTTT
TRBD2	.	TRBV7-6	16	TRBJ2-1	CASSLIRTSDYNEQFF	TGTGCCAGCAGCTTAATCAGGACTAGCGACTACAATGAGCAGTTCTTC
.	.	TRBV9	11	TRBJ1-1	CASSGPGEAFF	TGTGCCAGCAGCGGACCAGGGGAAGCTTTCTTT
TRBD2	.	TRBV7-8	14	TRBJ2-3	CASSSNGLGDTQYF	TGTGCCAGCAGCTCTAACGGACTAGGAGATACGCAGTATTTT
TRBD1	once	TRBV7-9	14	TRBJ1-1	CASSVGQSIGKAFF	TGTGCCAGCAGCGTGGGACAGTCCATCGGAAAAGCTTTCTTT
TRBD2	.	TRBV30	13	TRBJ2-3	CAWSVGEGDTQYF	TGTGCCTGGAGTGTCGGGGAGGGAGATACGCAGTATTTT
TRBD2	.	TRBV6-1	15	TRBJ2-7	CASSEELAGGGEQYF	TGTGCCAGCAGTGAAGAGTTAGCGGGAGGAGGGGAGCAGTACTTC
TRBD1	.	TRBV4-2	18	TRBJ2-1	CASSQEGQAIYSYNEQFF	TGTGCCAGCAGCCAAGAGGGACAGGCTATATACTCCTACAATGAGCAGTTCTTC
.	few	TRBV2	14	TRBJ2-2	CASSEAPRAGELFF	TGTGCCAGCAGTGAAGCGCCCCGGGCCGGGGAGCTGTTTTTT
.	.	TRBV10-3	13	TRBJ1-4	CAISDREGEKLFF	TGTGCCATCAGTGACAGGGAGGGAGAAAAACTGTTTTTT
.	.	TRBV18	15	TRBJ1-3	CASSPPSPAGNTIYF	TGTGCCAGCTCACCACCAAGCCCGGCTGGAAACACCATATATTTT
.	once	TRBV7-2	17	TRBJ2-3	CASSLAFAHQPTDTQYF	TGTGCCAGCAGCTTAGCGTTCGCGCACCAACCCACAGATACGCAGTATTTT
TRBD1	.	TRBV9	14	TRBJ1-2	CASSADRAGDGYTF	TGTGCCAGCAGCGCAGACAGGGCTGGTGATGGCTACACCTTC
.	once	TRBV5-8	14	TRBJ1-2	CASSSRQTNYGYTF	TGTGCCAGCAGCTCAAGACAGACCAACTATGGCTACACCTTC
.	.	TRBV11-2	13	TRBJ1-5	CASSLNTGQPQHF	TGTGCCAGCAGCTTAAATACGGGTCAGCCCCAGCATTTT
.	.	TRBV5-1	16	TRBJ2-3	CASSLGQTLSSDTQYF	TGCGCCAGCAGCTTGGGACAGACTCTTTCTTCAGATACGCAGTATTTT
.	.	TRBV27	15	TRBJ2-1	CASSLFSGADNEQFF	TGTGCCAGCAGTCTCTTCTCGGGAGCAGACAATGAGCAGTTCTTC
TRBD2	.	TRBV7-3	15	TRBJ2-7	CASSLGLAGSYEQYF	TGTGCCAGCAGCTTAGGGCTAGCGGGGAGCTACGAGCAGTACTTC
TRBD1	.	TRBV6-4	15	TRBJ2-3	CASSLQGGGTDTQYF	TGTGCCAGCAGCTTACAGGGGGGAGGCACAGATACGCAGTATTTT
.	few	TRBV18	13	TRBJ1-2	CASSLRENYGYTF	TGTGCCAGCTCACTACGAGAGAACTATGGCTACACCTTC
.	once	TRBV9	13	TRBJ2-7	CASSSRLGGEQYF	TGTGCCAGCAGCTCCCGCCTGGGAGGAGAGCAGTACTTC
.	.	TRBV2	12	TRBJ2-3	CASSEVAGTQYF	TGTGCCAGCAGTGAAGTGGCAGGTACGCAGTATTTT
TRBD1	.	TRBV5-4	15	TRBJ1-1	CASSAVGQGGTEAFF	TGTGCCAGCAGCGCGGTCGGACAGGGGGGCACTGAAGCTTTCTTT
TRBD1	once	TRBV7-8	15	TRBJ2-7	CASSRDREVSYEQYF	TGTGCCAGCAGCCGGGACAGGGAGGTCTCCTACGAGCAGTACTTC
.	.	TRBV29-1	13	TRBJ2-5	CSVDRANQETQYF	TGCAGCGTTGACCGCGCCAACCAAGAGACCCAGTACTTC
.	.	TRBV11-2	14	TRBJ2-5	CASSLDRLGETQYF	TGTGCCAGCAGCTTAGACCGTCTCGGGGAGACCCAGTACTTC
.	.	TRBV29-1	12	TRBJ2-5	CSVLGGAGTQYF	TGCAGCGTGTTGGGAGGCGCCGGGACCCAGTACTTC
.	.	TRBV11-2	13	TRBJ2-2	CASSLGGGRELFF	TGTGCCAGCAGCTTAGGCGGGGGCCGGGAGCTGTTTTTT
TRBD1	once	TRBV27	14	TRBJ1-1	CATHRGAMNTEAFF	TGTGCCACCCACAGGGGGGCAATGAACACTGAAGCTTTCTTT
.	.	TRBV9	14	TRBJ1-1	CASSVVGGLGEAFF	TGTGCCAGCAGCGTAGTTGGGGGCCTAGGTGAAGCTTTCTTT
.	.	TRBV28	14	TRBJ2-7	CASRPAGSSYEQYF	TGTGCCAGCAGGCCAGCGGGCAGCTCCTACGAGCAGTACTTC
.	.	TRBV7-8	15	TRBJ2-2	CASSLRDKNTGELFF	TGTGCCAGCAGCTTAAGGGACAAGAACACCGGGGAGCTGTTTTTT
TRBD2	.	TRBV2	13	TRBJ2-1	CASRRGGLNEQFF	TGTGCCAGCCGCCGGGGAGGGCTCAATGAGCAGTTCTTC
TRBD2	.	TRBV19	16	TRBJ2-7	CASSITSGGQAYEQYF	TGTGCCAGTAGTATTACTAGCGGGGGGCAAGCCTACGAGCAGTACTTC
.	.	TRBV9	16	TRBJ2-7	CASSVDGGSWRGEQYF	TGTGCCAGCAGCGTAGATGGCGGATCCTGGAGAGGCGAGCAGTACTTC
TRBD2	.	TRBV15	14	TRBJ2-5	CATSPSGQKETQYF	TGTGCCACCAGCCCTAGCGGACAAAAAGAGACCCAGTACTTC